This T cell receptor beta chain was obtained from a study of shared clonotypes between healthy human individuals. Clones were read by immunoSEQ multiplex PCR, and TCRdb kept only the in-frame ones, dropping some. The data show just under 350,000 clones, 73% seen once. Note on this clone: Its specificity is not known.

In germline, CDR1 is MGHDK, CDR2 SYGVNS. This CDR3 contains 14 residues. V lost 3 bases and J lost 5, with 13 bases in between. Overall study results and limits: For sorted subsets, rarefaction showed incomplete sequencing despite large depth. Donors were few, which limited the genetic and exposure-history diversity represented. Generation probabilities were higher for clonotypes shared across all four sorted-subset donors than for unshared ones. The sampled material consisted only of blood, and tissue repertoires are likely to differ.

J is TRBJ2-5 and V is TRBV25-1; D possibly corresponds to TRBD2 (5 bases). This sequence originates from a man aged 25 to 40 in good health. Sequencing input: memory CD4+ T cells sorted from blood. Subset described: CD45RA-negative fraction. The CDR3: CASSDQRTGETQYF. The CDR3 DNA sequence: TGTGCCAGCAGTGATCAGCGAACGGGGGAGACCCAGTACTTC.